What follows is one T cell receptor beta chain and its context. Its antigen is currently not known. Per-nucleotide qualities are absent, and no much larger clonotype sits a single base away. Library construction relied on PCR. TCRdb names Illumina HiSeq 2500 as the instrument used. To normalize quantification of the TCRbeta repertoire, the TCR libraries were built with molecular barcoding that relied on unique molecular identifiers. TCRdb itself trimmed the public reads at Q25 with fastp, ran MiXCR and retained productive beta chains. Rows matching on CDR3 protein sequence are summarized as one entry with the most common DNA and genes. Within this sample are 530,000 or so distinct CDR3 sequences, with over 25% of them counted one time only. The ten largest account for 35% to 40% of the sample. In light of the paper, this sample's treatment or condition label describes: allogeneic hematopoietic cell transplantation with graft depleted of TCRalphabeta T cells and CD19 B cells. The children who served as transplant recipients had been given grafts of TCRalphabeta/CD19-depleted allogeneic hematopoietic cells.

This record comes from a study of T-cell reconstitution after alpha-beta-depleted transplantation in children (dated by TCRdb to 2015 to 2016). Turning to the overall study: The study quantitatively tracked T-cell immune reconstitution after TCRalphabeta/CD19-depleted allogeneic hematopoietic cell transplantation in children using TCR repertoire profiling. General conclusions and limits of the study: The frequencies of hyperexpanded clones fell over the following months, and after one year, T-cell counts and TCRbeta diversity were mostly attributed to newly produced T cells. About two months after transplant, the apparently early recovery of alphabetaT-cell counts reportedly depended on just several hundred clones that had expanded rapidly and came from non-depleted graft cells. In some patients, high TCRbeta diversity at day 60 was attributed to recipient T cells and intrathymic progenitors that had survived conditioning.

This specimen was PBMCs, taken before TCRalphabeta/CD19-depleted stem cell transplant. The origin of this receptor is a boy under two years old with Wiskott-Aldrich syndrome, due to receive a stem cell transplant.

The DNA sequence is TGTGCCATCAGTGCTATTAGCGGGGCCTCTTCCTACGAGCAGTACTTC. Its product reads: CAISAISGASSYEQYF. The rearrangement combines TRBV10-3 with TRBJ2-7; 8 of the junction bases match TRBD2. CDR1 and CDR2 are drawn from the germline V gene: ENHRY, SYGVKD. Inclusive of the bounding cysteine and phenylalanine, the CDR3 is 16 residues long. Only the CDR3 DNA stays, 48 bases, in frame from base 1. Trimming leaves V shorter by 4 bases and J shorter by 1 base, with the junction holding 9 bases beyond the gene matches.